Listed below are T cell receptor beta chains from one sample, sequenced in a study of T cells in localized non-small cell lung cancer. Sequencing used immunoSEQ multiplex PCR; TCRdb keeps in-frame clones, though not all of them. The sample consists of about 1,300 clones, 15% to 20% of them appearing once. The source was normal lung tissue next to the tumor, collected before any cancer treatment. These receptors were collected from a man between 40 and 69 years old with stage I lung adenocarcinoma. The conserved cysteine and the conserved F or W are not part of the CDR3 here. The D gene is left open where the match is weak.

TRBV5-1	.	TRBJ2-1	ASSSSPGSYNEQF
TRBV7-2	.	TRBJ1-1	AIQDQMNTEAF
TRBV18	.	TRBJ2-1	ASSQGYNEQF
TRBV28	TRBD1	TRBJ1-5	ASSPGQDNQPQH
TRBV11-3	TRBD2	TRBJ2-7	ASSLEPSGGEQY
TRBV11-3	.	TRBJ2-3	ASSLMGGTGADTQY
TRBV6-8	.	TRBJ2-5	AISARTTQETQY
TRBV18	.	TRBJ2-7	ASSLTEGRYEQY
TRBV11-3	TRBD1	TRBJ1-2	ASSLVGTVTNYGYT
TRBV5-1	.	TRBJ2-1	ASSLGQGTIYNEQF
TRBV11-3	TRBD1	TRBJ2-7	ASSLIGTGNYEQY
TRBV6-8	.	TRBJ1-1	AIRRAGAGPMNTEAF
TRBV11-3	TRBD1	TRBJ2-6	ASSRTGTPGANVLT
TRBV6-8	TRBD2	TRBJ2-3	ASRGLAELSTDTQY
TRBV5-1	.	TRBJ2-1	ASSHGIRYNEQF
TRBV6-8	TRBD2	TRBJ2-1	ASSYSAGGYNEQF
TRBV15	.	TRBJ2-5	ATSRGLAQETQY
TRBV11-3	TRBD1	TRBJ1-2	ASSPRPGTGSGGYT
TRBV6-8	TRBD2	TRBJ2-2	ASSYRGLAGGNTGELF
TRBV7-6	.	TRBJ2-7	ASSLVLAANYEQY
TRBV28	TRBD2	TRBJ2-7	ASSPRQPVSGRMDSYEQY
TRBV6-8	.	TRBJ2-1	ASTPEGSVNEQF
TRBV9	TRBD1	TRBJ1-5	ASHPSGQGRNQPQH
TRBV28	TRBD1	TRBJ1-2	ASSPRTGGYGYT
TRBV11-3	.	TRBJ2-3	ASSPVVGMADTQY
TRBV2	.	TRBJ2-5	ASSPPARQETQY
TRBV29-1	.	TRBJ2-1	SVDEQGQYNEQF
TRBV4-1	.	TRBJ2-5	ASSQDLTEQETQY
TRBV15	.	TRBJ1-1	ATSSIGRGDTEAF
TRBV6-8	TRBD2	TRBJ2-1	ASSMGGSGGYNEQF
TRBV6-8	TRBD2	TRBJ2-1	ASSPSSGSYNEQF
TRBV12-5	.	TRBJ2-3	ASNNQRTRSTDTQY
TRBV6-8	.	TRBJ2-6	ASSYDHPGVGANVLT
TRBV11-3	TRBD1	TRBJ2-7	ASSFGTANTGQY
TRBV7-2	TRBD2	TRBJ2-3	ASSVPGGDTQY
TRBV4-1	.	TRBJ1-2	ASSQGSNSRSYGYT
TRBV7-6	TRBD2	TRBJ2-1	ASSPIAGEWDNEQF
TRBV18	.	TRBJ1-2	ASSPSYSGFGGYT
TRBV9	.	TRBJ2-7	ASSVGGIPSHEQY
TRBV11-3	TRBD2	TRBJ2-5	ASSLSLQTSGSPGAQY
TRBV19	.	TRBJ1-5	ASSIAGNQPQH
TRBV6-8	.	TRBJ2-4	ASSDRTLAKNIQY
TRBV11-3	TRBD1	TRBJ1-4	ASSKTGPTNEKLF
TRBV6-8	.	TRBJ2-5	ASSYQPISGTQY
TRBV11-3	TRBD2	TRBJ2-2	ASKYSGRGAGELF
TRBV6-8	.	TRBJ2-1	ATGGLGGSSYNEQF
TRBV15	TRBD1	TRBJ1-5	ATSSQQGPRGDQPQH
TRBV9	.	TRBJ1-1	ASSAGTWGTEAF
TRBV25-1	TRBD1	TRBJ1-1	ASSEWAGGTEAF
TRBV28	.	TRBJ1-5	ASSFSALSGNQPQH
TRBV9	.	TRBJ1-2	ASSVPKDGQSYGYT
TRBV6-8	.	TRBJ1-5	ASSTMHLSNQPQH
TRBV9	.	TRBJ2-2	ASSAGGRSGELF
TRBV28	TRBD2	TRBJ2-5	ASSCPATSGQETQY
TRBV28	.	TRBJ1-3	ASSTRLSSGNTIY